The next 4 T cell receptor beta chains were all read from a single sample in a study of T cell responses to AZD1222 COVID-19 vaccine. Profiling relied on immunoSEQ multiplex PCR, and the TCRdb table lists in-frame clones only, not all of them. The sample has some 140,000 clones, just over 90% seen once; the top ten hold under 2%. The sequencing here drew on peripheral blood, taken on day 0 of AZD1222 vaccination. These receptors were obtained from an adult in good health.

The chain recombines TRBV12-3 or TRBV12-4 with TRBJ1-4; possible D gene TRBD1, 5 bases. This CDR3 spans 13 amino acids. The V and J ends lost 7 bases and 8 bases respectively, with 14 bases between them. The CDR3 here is CASTGLTGEKLFF. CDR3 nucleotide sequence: TGTGCCAGCACGGGACTCACTGGGGAAAAACTGTTTTTT.

Written as DNA, the CDR3 is TGCGCCAGCAGCCAAGATTCAAGGGGAGTCACCGGGGAGCTGTTTTTT. Encoded protein: CASSQDSRGVTGELFF. The chain joins TRBV4-3 to TRBJ2-2, with D tentatively TRBD1 or TRBD2 (5 bases each). Germline CDR1 reads LGHNA; CDR2 reads YSLEER. The V gene lost 0 bases and the J gene lost 4 bases, with 12 bases spanning the gap. The CDR3 has 16 amino acids.

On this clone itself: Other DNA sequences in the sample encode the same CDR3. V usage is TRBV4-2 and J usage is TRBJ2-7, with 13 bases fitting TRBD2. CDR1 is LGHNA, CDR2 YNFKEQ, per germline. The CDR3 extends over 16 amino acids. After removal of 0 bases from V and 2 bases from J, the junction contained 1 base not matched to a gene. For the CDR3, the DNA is TGTGCCAGCAGCCAAGAGGGACTAGCGGGGACCTACGAGCAGTACTTC. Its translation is CASSQEGLAGTYEQYF.

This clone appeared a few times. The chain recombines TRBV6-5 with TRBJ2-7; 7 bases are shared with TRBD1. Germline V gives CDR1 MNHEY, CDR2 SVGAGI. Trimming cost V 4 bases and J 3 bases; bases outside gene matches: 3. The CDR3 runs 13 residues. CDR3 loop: CASSSGQVYEQYF. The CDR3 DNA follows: TGTGCCAGCAGTTCAGGACAGGTCTACGAGCAGTACTTC.